A single sample gave rise to the 7 T cell receptor beta chains below, sequenced in a study of T cells in Graves' hyperthyroidism and ophthalmopathy. Researchers took RNA transcripts and amplified the TCR beta CDR3 regions from them. The study used the HTBI primer set for a first-round RT-PCR of the TCR CDR3. TCRdb reanalysed the multiplex PCR reads using MiXCR and keeps one entry per CDR3 protein. The sample consists of 200,000 to 250,000 distinct CDR3 sequences, roughly 17% of them appearing once. Sequenced: blood. Receptor source: a woman younger than 30 with Graves' ophthalmopathy.

This rearrangement joins TRBV11-1 to TRBJ1-1, with unresolved D. The CDR3 has 15 residues. The germline gives CDR1 SGHAT, CDR2 FQDESV (reference sequence). V shed 3 bases and J shed 0 bases, with 11 bases lying between them. CDR3 sequence: CASSFRRTLNTEAFF. As DNA, the CDR3 is TGTGCCAGCAGCTTTAGGCGGACCTTGAACACTGAAGCTTTCTTT.

This clonotype was seen a handful of times. The final CDR3 position lacks the conserved phenylalanine or tryptophan, pointing to a likely read error. As DNA, the CDR3 is TGCAGTGGGAAGCGGGAGGCCGGAAGCACAGATACGCAGTATCTT. It codes for CSGKREAGSTDTQYL. The chain employs TRBV20-1 and TRBJ2-3; TRBD2 matches at 9 bases. This CDR3 spans 15 amino acids. Germline lookup yields CDR1 DFQATT and CDR2 SNEGSKA (reference sequence). J was trimmed by 0 bases and V by 7 bases; bases with no gene match: 8.

This clonotype came up many times. The genes are TRBV12-3 or TRBV12-4 and TRBJ2-5, with 9 bases that match TRBD2. V trimming: 4 bases; J trimming: 5 bases; junction bases outside the gene matches: 5. This CDR3 is 14 amino acids long. The DNA for the CDR3 is TGTGCCAGCAGTTCGGGACTAGCTCGGGAGACCCAGTACTTC. Translated: CASSSGLARETQYF.

This clonotype was detected ten times or more. The J gene is TRBJ1-1, the V gene TRBV19; D remains unclear. The CDR3 contains 17 residues. Germline loops: CDR1 LNHDA, CDR2 SQIVND (reference sequence). Trimming cost V 0 bases and J 3 bases, with 17 bases left between them. The CDR3 bases are TGTGCCAGTAGTATAGATTTTAAAGCCAGCAAGGACACTGAAGCTTTCTTT. Translating it yields CASSIDFKASKDTEAFF.

This clonotype was counted at least ten times. This chain links TRBV5-8 with TRBJ2-5, with D hard to call. The CDR3 extends over 15 amino acids. Trimming shortened V by 0 bases and J by 5 bases, and 14 bases separated the two germline ends. Looked up from germline, CDR1 is SGHTS and CDR2 is YDEGEE. The CDR3 DNA follows: TGTGCCAGCAGCTTGGGACACTCCCTGGGGGAGACCCAGTACTTC. It encodes CASSLGHSLGETQYF.

This chain links TRBV6-2 or TRBV6-3 with TRBJ1-5; 9 bases are a match to TRBD1. The V segment lost 6 bases and the J segment 7 bases; nucleotides outside the gene matches: 10. Looked up from germline, CDR1 is MNHEY and CDR2 is SVGEGT. The CDR3 sequence is 15 residues long. CDR3 DNA sequence: TGTGCCAGCAGAGAGACAGGGGGAAGTCGGCAGCCCCAGCATTTT. As protein: CASRETGGSRQPQHF.

This clonotype has a count of ten or more. The genes are TRBV5-1 and TRBJ2-5; no clear D. V was shortened by 0 bases and J by 3 bases, with 9 bases between the two germline ends. The CDR3 length is 14 residues. Germline CDR1 and CDR2: SGHRS and YFSETQ. The CDR3 DNA is TGCGCCAGCAGCTTGGAGCAACCCAAAGAGACCCAGTACTTC. This sequence encodes CASSLEQPKETQYF.